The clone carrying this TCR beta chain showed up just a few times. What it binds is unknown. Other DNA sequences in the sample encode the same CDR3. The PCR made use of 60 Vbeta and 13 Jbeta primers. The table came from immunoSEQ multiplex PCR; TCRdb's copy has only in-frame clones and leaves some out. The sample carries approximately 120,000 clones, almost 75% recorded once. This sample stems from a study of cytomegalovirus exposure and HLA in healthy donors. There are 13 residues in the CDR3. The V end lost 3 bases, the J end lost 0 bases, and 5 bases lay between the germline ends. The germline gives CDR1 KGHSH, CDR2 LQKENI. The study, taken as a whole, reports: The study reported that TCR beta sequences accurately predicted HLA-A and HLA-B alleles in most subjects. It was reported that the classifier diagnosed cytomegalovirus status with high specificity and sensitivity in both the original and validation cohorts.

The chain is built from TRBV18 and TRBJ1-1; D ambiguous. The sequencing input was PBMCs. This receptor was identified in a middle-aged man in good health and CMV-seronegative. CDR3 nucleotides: TGTGCCAGCTCACCCGACATGAACACTGAAGCTTTCTTT. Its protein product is CASSPDMNTEAFF.